This TCR beta chain was recorded in a study of CD4 T cells in relation to SARS-CoV-2 and coronaviruses. The V end was cut by 3 bases, the J end by 7 bases, with 21 bases between. The germline gives CDR1 MNHNS, CDR2 SASEGT. The CDR3 extends over 16 amino acids. Repertoires were generated with immunoSEQ multiplex PCR, while TCRdb's copy carries only in-frame clones and drops some. This sample has more than 20,000 clones; 60% to 85% occur once, and the top ten carry roughly a sixth. In regard to this clone: The antigen is unknown.

Unexposed donor CD4+ T cells date from about 2011-2018, before the COVID-19 pandemic. Isolation of CD4+ T cells took place after nine to ten days in culture. Sequences were obtained from CD4+ T cells from PBMCs, cultured in vitro. V usage is TRBV6-1 and J usage is TRBJ1-1; D gene ambiguous. The TCR comes from a human donor in good health. The CDR3 region is CASSDPSKSSVNEAFF. The CDR3 DNA sequence: TGTGCCAGCAGTGACCCCTCGAAATCCAGCGTAAATGAAGCTTTCTTT.